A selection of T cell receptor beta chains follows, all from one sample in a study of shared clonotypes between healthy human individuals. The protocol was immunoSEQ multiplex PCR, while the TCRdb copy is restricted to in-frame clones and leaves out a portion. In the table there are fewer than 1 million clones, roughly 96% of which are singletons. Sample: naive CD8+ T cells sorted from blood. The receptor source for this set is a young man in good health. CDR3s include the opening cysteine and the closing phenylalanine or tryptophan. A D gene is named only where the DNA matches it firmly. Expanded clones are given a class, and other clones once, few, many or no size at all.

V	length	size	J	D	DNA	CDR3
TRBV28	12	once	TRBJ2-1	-	TGTGCCAGCCGTGGAGGTACGGGTGAGCAGTTCTTC	CASRGGTGEQFF
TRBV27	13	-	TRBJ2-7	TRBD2	TGTGCCAGCAGCACGGGACTAGTGTACGAGCAGTACTTC	CASSTGLVYEQYF
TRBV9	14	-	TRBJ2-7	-	TGTGCCAGCAGCGCAAGCGGACCGTCCTACGAGCAGTACTTC	CASSASGPSYEQYF
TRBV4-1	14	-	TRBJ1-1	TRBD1	TGCGCCAGCAGCCAAGGACAGGGAGGAACTGAAGCTTTCTTT	CASSQGQGGTEAFF
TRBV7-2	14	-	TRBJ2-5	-	TGTGCCAGCAGCTTAACCGGCAGGGGAGAGACCCAGTACTTC	CASSLTGRGETQYF
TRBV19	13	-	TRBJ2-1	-	TGTGCCAGTAGACTAAGCTCCTACAATGAGCAGTTCTTC	CASRLSSYNEQFF
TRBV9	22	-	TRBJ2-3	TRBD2	TGTGCCAGCAGCGTAGCTGACGGGAGGGCCCCCGAACTCAACGGCGGAGCAGATACGCAGTATTTT	CASSVADGRAPELNGGADTQYF
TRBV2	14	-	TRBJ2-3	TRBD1	TGTGCCAGCAGTGGGGACAGTTACACAGATACGCAGTATTTT	CASSGDSYTDTQYF
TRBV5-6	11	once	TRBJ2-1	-	TGTGCCAGCACCTCCTACAATGAGCAGTTCTTC	CASTSYNEQFF
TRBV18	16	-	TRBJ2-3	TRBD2	TGTGCCAGCTCACCACCTTGGGGAGGGAGCACAGATACGCAGTATTTT	CASSPPWGGSTDTQYF
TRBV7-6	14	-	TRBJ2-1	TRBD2	TGTGCCAGCAGCCTCTCTAGCGGGAGAGTTGAGCAGTTCTTC	CASSLSSGRVEQFF
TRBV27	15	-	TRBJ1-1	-	TGTGCCAGCAGTTTAGGGGGGACATATAACACTGAAGCTTTCTTT	CASSLGGTYNTEAFF
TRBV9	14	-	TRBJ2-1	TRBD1	TGTGCCAGCAGCTACGGACAGGGGGCCTATGAGCAGTTCTTC	CASSYGQGAYEQFF
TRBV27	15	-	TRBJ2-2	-	TGTGCCAGCAGTTTAACACAGGACCTCACCGGGGAGCTGTTTTTT	CASSLTQDLTGELFF
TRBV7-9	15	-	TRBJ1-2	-	TGTGCCAGCAGCCCCCGGGAAGGACAGCGCTATGGCTACACCTTC	CASSPREGQRYGYTF
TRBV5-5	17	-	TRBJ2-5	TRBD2	TGTGCCAGCAGCTCCTGGACTAGCGGGAGGGCGGGGGAGACCCAGTACTTC	CASSSWTSGRAGETQYF
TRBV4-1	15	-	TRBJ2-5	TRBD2	TGCGCCAGCAGCCAAAGCGGGGGGACTAGCGGCCCCCATTACTTC	CASSQSGGTSGPHYF
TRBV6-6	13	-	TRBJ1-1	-	TGTGCCAGCAGTTATCTGGGGACCACTGAAGCTTTCTTT	CASSYLGTTEAFF
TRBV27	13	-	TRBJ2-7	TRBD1	TGTGCCAGCAGTTTAGGGACAGCCTACGAGCAGTACTTC	CASSLGTAYEQYF
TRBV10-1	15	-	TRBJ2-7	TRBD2	TGCGCCAGCAGTGAATGGACTAGCGGGAGGTACGAGCAGTACTTC	CASSEWTSGRYEQYF
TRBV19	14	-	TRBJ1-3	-	TGTGCCAGTAGTATAGACCAAGGGGACGACACCATATATTTT	CASSIDQGDDTIYF
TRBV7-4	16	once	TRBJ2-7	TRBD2	TGTGCCAGCAGCTCCCTTTGTAGCGGGAGGTCCTACGAGCAGTACTTC	CASSSLCSGRSYEQYF